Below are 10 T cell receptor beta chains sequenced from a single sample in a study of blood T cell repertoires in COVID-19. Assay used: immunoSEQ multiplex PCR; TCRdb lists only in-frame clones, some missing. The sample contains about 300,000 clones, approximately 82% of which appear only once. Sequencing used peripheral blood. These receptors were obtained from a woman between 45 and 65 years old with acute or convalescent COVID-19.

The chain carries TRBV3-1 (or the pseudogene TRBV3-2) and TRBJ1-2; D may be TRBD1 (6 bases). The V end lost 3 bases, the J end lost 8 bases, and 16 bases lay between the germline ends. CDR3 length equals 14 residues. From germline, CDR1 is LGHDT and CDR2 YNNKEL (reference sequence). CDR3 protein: CASSHLLLQGGYTF. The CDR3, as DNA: TGTGCCAGCAGCCACCTACTTCTCCAGGGGGGCTACACCTTC.

The CDR3 spells CASSLSAGLLSYEQYF. The CDR3 DNA sequence: TGCGCCAGCAGCTTGTCAGCGGGATTACTCTCCTACGAGCAGTACTTC. The J gene is TRBJ2-7, the V gene TRBV5-1; 7 bases are shared with TRBD2. This CDR3 has 16 amino acids. Germline lookup yields CDR1 SGHRS and CDR2 YFSETQ. V shed 1 base and J 0 bases; nucleotides not matched to a gene: 7.

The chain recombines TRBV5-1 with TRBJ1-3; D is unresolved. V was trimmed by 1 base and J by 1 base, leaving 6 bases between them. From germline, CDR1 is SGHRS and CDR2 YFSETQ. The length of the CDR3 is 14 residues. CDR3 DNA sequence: TGCGCCAGCAGCTTGTACGGGTCTGGAAACACCATATATTTT. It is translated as CASSLYGSGNTIYF.

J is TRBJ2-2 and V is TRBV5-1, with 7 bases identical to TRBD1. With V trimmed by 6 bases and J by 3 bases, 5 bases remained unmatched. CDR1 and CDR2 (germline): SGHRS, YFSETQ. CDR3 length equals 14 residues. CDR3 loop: CASTRDRHTGELFF. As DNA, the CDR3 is TGCGCCAGCACCCGGGACAGACACACCGGGGAGCTGTTTTTT.

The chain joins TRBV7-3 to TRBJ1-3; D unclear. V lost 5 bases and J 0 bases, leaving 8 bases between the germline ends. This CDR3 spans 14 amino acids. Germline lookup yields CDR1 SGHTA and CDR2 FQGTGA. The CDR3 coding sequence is TGTGCCAGCAGCCTCACTAACTCTGGAAACACCATATATTTT. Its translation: CASSLTNSGNTIYF.

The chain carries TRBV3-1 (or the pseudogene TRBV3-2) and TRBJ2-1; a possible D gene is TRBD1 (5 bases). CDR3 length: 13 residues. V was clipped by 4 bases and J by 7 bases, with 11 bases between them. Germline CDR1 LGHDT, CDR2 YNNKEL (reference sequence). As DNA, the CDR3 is TGTGCCAGCAGCCTAGGGGCTTTTAATGAGCAGTTCTTC. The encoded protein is CASSLGAFNEQFF.

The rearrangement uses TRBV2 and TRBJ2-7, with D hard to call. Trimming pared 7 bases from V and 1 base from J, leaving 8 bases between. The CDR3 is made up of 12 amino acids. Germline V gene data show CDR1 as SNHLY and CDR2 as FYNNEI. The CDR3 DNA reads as TGTGCCAGCACTTATACTTCCTACGAGCAGTACGTC. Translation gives CASTYTSYEQYV.

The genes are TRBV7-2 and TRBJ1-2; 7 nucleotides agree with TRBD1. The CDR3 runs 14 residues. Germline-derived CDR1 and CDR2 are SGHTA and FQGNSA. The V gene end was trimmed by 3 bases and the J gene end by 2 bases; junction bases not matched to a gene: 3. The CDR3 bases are TGTGCCAGCAGCTTCCTGACAGGGAACTATGGCTACACCTTC. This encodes CASSFLTGNYGYTF.

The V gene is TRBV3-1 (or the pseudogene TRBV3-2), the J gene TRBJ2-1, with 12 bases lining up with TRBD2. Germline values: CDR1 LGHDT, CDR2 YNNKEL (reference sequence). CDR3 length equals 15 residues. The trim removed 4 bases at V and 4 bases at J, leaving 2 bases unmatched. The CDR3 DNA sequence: TGTGCCAGCAGCCCCGGGACTAGCGGGTACAATGAGCAGTTCTTC. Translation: CASSPGTSGYNEQFF.

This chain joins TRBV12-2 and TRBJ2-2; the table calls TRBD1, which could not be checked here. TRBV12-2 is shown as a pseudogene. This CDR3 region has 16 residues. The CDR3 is CTSRLVDRADTGELFF. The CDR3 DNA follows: TGTACAAGTCGCTTAGTGGACAGGGCGGACACCGGGGAGCTGTTTTTT.